This T cell receptor beta chain was recorded in a study of blood T cell repertoires in COVID-19. Overall study context: Some COVID-19 samples were acute and others convalescent; all came from the United States, Italy and Spain. The analysed material was cDNA or gDNA that came from T cells, B-cell-depleted T cells, or PBMCs.

This clone came up a few times. Authors' methods: Amplifying reference gene primers gave estimates of nucleated cell counts. The data were produced by immunoSEQ multiplex PCR, yet TCRdb's version contains in-frame clones alone and is incomplete. From that table come the V and J calls and clone size; the DNA was used to work out D and trimming. This table has under 150,000 clones, about 86% appearing once. The CDR3 is 11 residues long. V was clipped by 6 bases and J by 5 bases, with 7 bases between them. The germline gives CDR1 MNHEY, CDR2 SVGAGI. This receptor was taken from a woman aged 60 to 75 with acute or convalescent COVID-19. Specimen: peripheral blood. The chain is built from TRBV6-5 and TRBJ2-5; D call uncertain. This CDR3 reads CASSFRETQYF. The CDR3, as DNA: TGTGCCAGCAGCTTCCGGGAGACCCAGTACTTC.